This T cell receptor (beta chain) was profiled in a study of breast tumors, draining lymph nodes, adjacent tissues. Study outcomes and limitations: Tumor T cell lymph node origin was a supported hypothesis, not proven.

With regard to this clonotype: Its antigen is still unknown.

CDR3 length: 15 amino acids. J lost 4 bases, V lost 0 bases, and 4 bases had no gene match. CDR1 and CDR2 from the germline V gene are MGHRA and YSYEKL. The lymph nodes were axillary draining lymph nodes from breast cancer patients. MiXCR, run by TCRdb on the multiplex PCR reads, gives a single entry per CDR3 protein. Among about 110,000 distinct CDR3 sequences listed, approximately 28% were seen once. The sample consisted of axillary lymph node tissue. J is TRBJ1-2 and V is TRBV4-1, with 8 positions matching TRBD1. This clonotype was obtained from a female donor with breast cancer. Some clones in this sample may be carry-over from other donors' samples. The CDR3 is CASSQDGQGSYGYTF. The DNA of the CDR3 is TGCGCCAGCAGCCAAGACGGACAGGGTTCCTATGGCTACACCTTC.